One sample yielded the 24 T cell receptor beta chains listed below, sequenced in a study of human thymus T cells. Assay used: immunoSEQ multiplex PCR; TCRdb lists only in-frame clones, some missing. The data contain just over 45,000 clones, roughly 94% of them seen just once; the ten biggest clones take up over 0.15%. Sequenced: blood. All receptors derive from a girl under three years old with a congenital heart defect but otherwise immunologically healthy.

V gene TRBV6-5 combines with J gene TRBJ2-7; either TRBD1 or TRBD2 may supply D (6 bases each). Trimming cost V 8 bases and J 3 bases, with 8 bases left between them. In germline, CDR1 is MNHEY, CDR2 SVGAGI. The CDR3 loop spans 11 amino acids. CDR3 nucleotide sequence: TGTGCCAGCGGGGGGCACTACGAGCAGTACTTC. Translated: CASGGHYEQYF.

Remarks on this clone: Other DNA sequences in the same sample also yield this CDR3. The V gene is TRBV6-5, the J gene TRBJ2-5, with D tentatively TRBD1 (6 bases). Germline V CDR1 and CDR2: MNHEY, SVGAGI. Trimming pared 2 bases from V and 2 bases from J, leaving 6 bases between. The CDR3 sequence is 13 residues long. CDR3 sequence (DNA): TGTGCCAGCAGTTACAGGGGGCAAGAGACCCAGTACTTC. Its translation: CASSYRGQETQYF.

The chain has TRBV2 and TRBJ2-5, with TRBD2 as a possible D gene (6 bases). Germline V gene sequence: CDR1 SNHLY, CDR2 FYNNEI. The CDR3 is 12 residues long. V dropped 7 bases and J dropped 9 bases, with 15 bases sitting between them. CDR3 sequence (DNA): TGTGCCAGCAATGGGGGGAGAAGACCCCAGTACTTC. As protein: CASNGGRRPQYF.

The J gene is TRBJ1-1, the V gene TRBV5-6; no firm D call. The CDR3 is 14 amino acids. V was clipped by 2 bases and J by 0 bases, with 8 bases between them. Germline assignment: CDR1 SGHDT and CDR2 YYEEEE. CDR3 protein: CASSFFSLNTEAFF. CDR3 nucleotides: TGTGCCAGCAGCTTTTTTAGCCTGAACACTGAAGCTTTCTTT.

The chain recombines TRBV28 with TRBJ2-5, with D tentatively TRBD2 (7 bases). Germline CDR1 is MDHEN and CDR2 is SYDVKM. Trimming cost V 3 bases and J 1 base, with 15 bases left between them. The CDR3 has 16 amino acids. The CDR3 nucleotides read TGTGCCAGCAGTTTCGGGGGGCACCTGATCCAAGAGACCCAGTACTTC. Protein sequence: CASSFGGHLIQETQYF.

The gene calls are TRBV28 and TRBJ1-4; perhaps TRBD1 as D (6 bases). V gave up 10 bases and J gave up 8 bases, with 14 bases separating them. There are 12 residues in the CDR3. The germline V gene has CDR1 MDHEN and CDR2 SYDVKM. The CDR3 protein is CATRGAWEKLFF. CDR3 coding DNA: TGTGCCACGCGGGGGGCCTGGGAAAAACTGTTTTTT.

The chain couples TRBV11-2 to TRBJ2-3; weak D call: TRBD1 (6 bases). V was clipped by 8 bases and J by 0 bases, with 15 bases between them. Germline lookup yields CDR1 SGHAT and CDR2 FQNNGV. CDR3 length equals 15 residues. The CDR3 here is CASAQGRASTDTQYF. CDR3 sequence (DNA): TGTGCCAGCGCCCAGGGGCGGGCTAGCACAGATACGCAGTATTTT.

V gene TRBV6-5 combines with J gene TRBJ2-2; TRBD2 matches 11 bases. V shed 2 bases, J shed 5 bases, and the junction held 4 bases outside the gene matches. Germline V CDR1 and CDR2: MNHEY, SVGAGI. The CDR3 runs to 16 residues. The CDR3 reads CASSYLLAGGTGELFF. CDR3 in DNA: TGTGCCAGCAGTTACCTTTTAGCGGGAGGGACCGGGGAGCTGTTTTTT.

A remark on this clone: Other nucleotide sequences from this sample produce the same CDR3. The chain employs TRBV9 and TRBJ2-1; 7 bases map to TRBD2. V shed 0 bases, J shed 3 bases, and the junction held 3 bases outside the gene matches. Germline V gene sequence: CDR1 SGDLS, CDR2 YYNGEE. The CDR3 loop spans 15 amino acids. The CDR3 sequence is CASSVGGRGYNEQFF. CDR3 sequence (DNA): TGTGCCAGCAGCGTAGGCGGGAGAGGCTACAATGAGCAGTTCTTC.

The chain recombines TRBV7-9 with TRBJ1-1; 8 bases map to TRBD1. V lost 5 bases and J lost 4; bases outside the gene matches: 3. CDR3 length equals 13 residues. The V gene's germline CDR1 is SEHNR and CDR2 FQNEAQ (reference sequence). The chain's CDR3 is CASSPRGPTEAFF. The DNA of the CDR3 is TGTGCCAGCAGCCCCAGGGGGCCCACTGAAGCTTTCTTT.

The chain joins TRBV7-2 to TRBJ2-5; a weak D match, TRBD1 (6 bases). V was shortened by 0 bases and J by 2 bases, with 16 bases between the two germline ends. This CDR3 comprises 17 residues. Germline loops: CDR1 SGHTA, CDR2 FQGNSA. The CDR3 region is CASSLALTGRGQETQYF. In DNA, the CDR3 is TGTGCCAGCAGCTTAGCGTTAACAGGCAGGGGACAAGAGACCCAGTACTTC.

The genes are TRBV14 and TRBJ2-2; D might be TRBD2 (5 bases). Trimming took off 1 base at V and 4 bases at J, with 16 bases between the two ends. The CDR3 consists of 17 residues. From germline, CDR1 is SGHDN and CDR2 FVKESK. This CDR3 is CASSQALGIPFTGELFF. The CDR3 coding sequence is TGTGCCAGCAGCCAAGCCCTCGGGATCCCGTTCACCGGGGAGCTGTTTTTT.

The gene calls are TRBV18 and TRBJ1-5; possible D gene TRBD1, 5 bases. V was pared by 3 bases and J by 9 bases, with 12 bases between. The CDR3 runs to 13 residues. Germline V lookup: CDR1 KGHSH, CDR2 LQKENI. The CDR3 DNA reads as TGTGCCAGCTCACCGGGGACTCAGGTGCCCCAGCATTTT. Its translation: CASSPGTQVPQHF.

The genes are TRBV10-3 and TRBJ2-1; 7 bases match TRBD1. CDR3 length equals 14 residues. The V segment lost 11 bases and the J segment 8 bases; nucleotides outside the gene matches: 15. Germline V lookup: CDR1 ENHRY, CDR2 SYGVKD. In DNA form, the CDR3 reads TGTGCCCTATCAGGGGGAAGGGATGGCGATGAGCAGTTCTTC. Protein sequence: CALSGGRDGDEQFF.

This clone has only one observation. This chain links TRBV28 with TRBJ2-7; 9 nucleotides line up with TRBD2. The trim removed 6 bases at V and 7 bases at J, leaving 13 bases unmatched. Germline V gives CDR1 MDHEN, CDR2 SYDVKM. CDR3 length equals 15 residues. The CDR3 loop reads CASSSGTSWFREQYF. CDR3 nucleotides: TGTGCCAGCAGCTCCGGGACTAGCTGGTTCCGGGAGCAGTACTTC.

The CDR3 reads CASSQGTSGSTDTQYF. The CDR3 DNA sequence: TGCGCCAGCAGCCAAGGGACTAGCGGAAGCACAGATACGCAGTATTTT. The chain has TRBV4-3 and TRBJ2-3; 10 positions match TRBD2. The germline gives CDR1 LGHNA, CDR2 YSLEER. The CDR3 consists of 16 residues. V lost 1 base to trimming and J lost 0 bases; unmatched junction nucleotides: 1.

This clone was seen more than once but under ten times. This chain uses TRBV7-9 with TRBJ2-7; possibly TRBD2 for D (6 bases). CDR3 length equals 14 residues. V was clipped by 4 bases and J by 3 bases, with 13 bases between them. Germline-derived CDR1 and CDR2 are SEHNR and FQNEAQ (reference sequence). In DNA form, the CDR3 reads TGTGCCAGCAGCTCGGGACTGGAAAACTACGAGCAGTACTTC. This sequence encodes CASSSGLENYEQYF.

V is TRBV18 and J is TRBJ2-5, with TRBD2 matching over 10 bases. The CDR3 loop spans 18 amino acids. Germline V lookup: CDR1 KGHSH, CDR2 LQKENI. Trimming at V came to 3 bases and at J to 3 bases, leaving 13 bases not matched to a gene. The CDR3 here is CASSPIPRALAGEETQYF. DNA for the CDR3: TGTGCCAGCTCACCCATTCCCCGGGCCCTAGCGGGAGAAGAGACCCAGTACTTC.

The chain carries TRBV5-6 and TRBJ2-7, with a possible D match to TRBD1 (5 bases). In germline, CDR1 is SGHDT, CDR2 YYEEEE. The CDR3 sequence is 14 residues long. V lost 0 bases to trimming and J lost 2 bases, with 9 bases between them. The CDR3 loop is CASSLGQLAYEQYF. CDR3 sequence (DNA): TGTGCCAGCAGCTTGGGACAGCTAGCCTACGAGCAGTACTTC.

A single count supports this clone. The rearrangement uses TRBV27 and TRBJ1-4, with TRBD1 identical over 10 bases. Per germline, CDR1 MNHEY and CDR2 SMNVEV (reference sequence). V dropped 2 bases and J dropped 12; count of bases not matched to a gene: 9. The CDR3 runs 15 residues. DNA of the CDR3: TGTGCCAGCAGTTTAGGACAGGGGGTAATGAAAGAACTGTTTTTT. It codes for CASSLGQGVMKELFF.

V is TRBV30 and J is TRBJ2-7; D might be TRBD2 (6 bases). V was cut by 1 base and J by 2 bases, with 15 bases left in between. CDR1 and CDR2 (germline): GTSNPN, SVGIG (reference sequence). There are 15 residues in the CDR3. The CDR3 protein is CAWSEGLADTYEQYF. DNA of the CDR3: TGTGCCTGGAGTGAGGGGTTAGCGGACACCTACGAGCAGTACTTC.

The rearrangement joins TRBV30 to TRBJ1-3; D gene uncertain. Germline values: CDR1 GTSNPN, CDR2 SVGIG (reference sequence). V lost 1 base, J lost 4 bases, and 8 bases lay in between. The CDR3 is made up of 13 amino acids. CDR3 bases: TGTGCCTGGAGTGAAGGGAGGGGAAACACCATATATTTT. Translated, it gives CAWSEGRGNTIYF.

V and J are TRBV5-6 and TRBJ2-2, with TRBD2 identical over 16 bases. V lost 4 bases, J lost 5 bases, and 5 bases stayed unmatched. Germline lookup yields CDR1 SGHDT and CDR2 YYEEEE. The CDR3 sequence is 17 residues long. CDR3 in amino acids: CASSTGLAGGLTGELFF. DNA of the CDR3: TGTGCCAGCAGCACGGGACTAGCGGGAGGGCTTACCGGGGAGCTGTTTTTT.

The V gene is TRBV30, the J gene TRBJ1-5; D unresolved. Germline V CDR1 and CDR2: GTSNPN, SVGIG (reference sequence). The CDR3 spans 15 residues. V was clipped by 0 bases and J by 7 bases, with 16 bases between them. The CDR3 protein is CAWSVRLSADQPQHF. The CDR3 region has the DNA TGTGCCTGGAGTGTAAGGCTGAGTGCAGACCAGCCCCAGCATTTT.